The clone carrying this T cell receptor (beta chain) has at least ten counts. Its antigen remains unknown. These data originate in a study of neurological immune-mediated disorders. Study observations and caveats: When the repertoires were sorted by phylogenetic grouping, those of 18 of 34 multiple sclerosis patients ended up in one related-CDR3 cluster, a possible signature.

Germline V CDR1 and CDR2: MRHNA, SNTAGT. This CDR3 is built from 14 residues. The ends lost 3 bases at V and 8 bases at J; junction bases unmatched: 7. The cDNA came from 5'RACE with 10-nucleotide random UMIs. MiXCR, applied by TCRdb to the 5' RACE reads, yields one record per CDR3 protein. The sample lists about 46,000 distinct CDR3 sequences, less than 5% seen once, with 5.7% in the top ten. Unsorted libraries came from 2 million PBMCs stored at -80 °C. The TCR comes from a woman aged 55-69 years with multiple sclerosis. V is TRBV6-4 and J is TRBJ2-1; 7 nucleotides line up with TRBD2. The sample consisted of PBMCs. The CDR3 spells CASSEAPGGDEQFF. DNA for the CDR3: TGTGCCAGCAGTGAGGCCCCGGGAGGCGATGAGCAGTTCTTC.